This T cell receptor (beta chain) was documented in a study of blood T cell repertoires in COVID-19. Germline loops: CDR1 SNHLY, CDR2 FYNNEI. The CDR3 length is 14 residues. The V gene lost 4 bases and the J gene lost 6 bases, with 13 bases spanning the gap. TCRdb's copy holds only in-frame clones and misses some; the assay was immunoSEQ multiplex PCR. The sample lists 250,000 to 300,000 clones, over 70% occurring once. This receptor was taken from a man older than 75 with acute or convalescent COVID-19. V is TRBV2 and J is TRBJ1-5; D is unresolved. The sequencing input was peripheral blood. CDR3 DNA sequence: TGTGCCAGCAGTGTTGAGAGGGTCGGTCAGCCCCAGCATTTT. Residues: CASSVERVGQPQHF.